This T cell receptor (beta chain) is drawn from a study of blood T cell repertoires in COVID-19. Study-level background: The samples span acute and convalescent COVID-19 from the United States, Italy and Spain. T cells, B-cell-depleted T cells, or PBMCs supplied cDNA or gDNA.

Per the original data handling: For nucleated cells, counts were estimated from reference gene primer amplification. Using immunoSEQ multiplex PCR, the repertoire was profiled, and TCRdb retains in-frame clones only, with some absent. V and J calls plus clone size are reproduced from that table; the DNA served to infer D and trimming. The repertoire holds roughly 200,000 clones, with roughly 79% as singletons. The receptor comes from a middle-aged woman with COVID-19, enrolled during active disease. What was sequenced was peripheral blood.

The chain's CDR3 is CAWSLRQGAGYTF. In DNA, the CDR3 is TGTGCCTGGAGCCTAAGACAGGGTGCCGGCTACACCTTC. The chain combines TRBV30 with TRBJ1-2; the match to TRBD1 covers 7 bases. Per the germline V gene, CDR1 is GTSNPN and CDR2 is SVGIG (reference sequence). The CDR3 loop spans 13 amino acids. Trimming removed 3 bases from V and 8 bases from J; junction bases left unmatched: 9.